One and the same sample provided the 10 T cell receptor beta chains below, sequenced in a study of blood T cell repertoires in COVID-19. The repertoire was sequenced with immunoSEQ multiplex PCR; TCRdb's copy has only in-frame clones and lacks some. The sample lists around 250,000 clones; over 80% were seen once. Sequencing input: peripheral blood. The source is a woman between 40 and 55 years old who had recovered from COVID-19.

This clone occurred many times. The chain employs TRBV27 and TRBJ2-2, with TRBD1 identical over 9 bases. The germline V gene encodes CDR1 MNHEY and CDR2 SMNVEV (reference sequence). The CDR3 is 17 amino acids. J was trimmed by 4 bases and V by 6 bases; bases with no gene match: 12. The chain's CDR3 is CASRGNRGRRSTGELFF. The CDR3 DNA reads TGTGCCAGCAGGGGGAACAGGGGGCGACGGTCCACCGGGGAGCTGTTTTTT.

The V call is TRBV4-1, the J call TRBJ1-2, with D possibly matching TRBD1 (6 bases). The germline CDR1 and CDR2 sequences are MGHRA and YSYEKL. The CDR3 length is 15 residues. V gave up 1 base and J gave up 7 bases, with 16 bases separating them. The CDR3 nucleotides are TGCGCCAGCAGCCAAGTGGGACACCTTGGGGGTGGCTACACCTTC. Protein sequence: CASSQVGHLGGGYTF.

The J gene is TRBJ2-3, the V gene TRBV28, with 7 bases matching TRBD2. CDR3 length: 16 amino acids. V was clipped by 1 base and J by 0 bases; unmatched bases: 4. Germline V gene lookup returns CDR1 MDHEN and CDR2 SYDVKM. In DNA, the CDR3 is TGTGCCAGCAGTTTATTGCTAGCGGTGAGCACAGATACGCAGTATTTT. Translating it yields CASSLLLAVSTDTQYF.

This clone was counted only a few times. The chain employs TRBV25-1 and TRBJ1-3; D may be TRBD1 (6 bases). CDR3 length: 14 amino acids. The V and J ends lost 7 bases and 3 bases respectively, with 13 bases between them. The V gene's germline CDR1 is MGHDK and CDR2 SYGVNS. This chain's CDR3 is CASISGTLGNTIYF. In DNA form, the CDR3 reads TGTGCCAGCATCTCCGGGACACTTGGAAACACCATATATTTT.

Here the CDR3 reads CASSRAETSGSRYEQYF. CDR3 nucleotides: TGTGCCAGCAGCCGCGCCGAGACTAGCGGGAGCCGATACGAGCAGTACTTC. This chain links TRBV11-2 with TRBJ2-7; 12 nucleotides match TRBD2. V was pared by 5 bases and J by 4 bases, with 12 bases of the junction left unmatched. Germline V gives CDR1 SGHAT, CDR2 FQNNGV. This CDR3 spans 17 amino acids.

CDR3 coding DNA: TGCGCCAGCAGCCGCCTCGGGGGTGCAGGTGAGCAGTTCTTC. Its translation: CASSRLGGAGEQFF. The rearrangement links TRBV4-1 to TRBJ2-1, with D tentatively TRBD2 (6 bases). CDR3 size: 14 residues. Trimming removed 4 bases at V and 9 bases at J, with 16 bases between. CDR1 and CDR2 (germline): MGHRA, YSYEKL.

The V gene is TRBV9, the J gene TRBJ1-1; tentatively, D is TRBD1 (6 bases). Germline V gene lookup returns CDR1 SGDLS and CDR2 YYNGEE. The CDR3 has 14 residues. Deletions cut 3 bases from V and 2 bases from J, with 11 bases between. The CDR3 bases are TGTGCCAGCAGCGCATTGACAGGCAACACTGAAGCTTTCTTT. It codes for CASSALTGNTEAFF. Combining the CDR3 with reference TRBV9 and TRBJ1-1 gives the whole variable domain DSGVTQTPKHLITATGQRVTLRCSPRSGDLSVYWYQQSLDQGLQFLIQYYNGEERAKGNILERFSAQQFPDLHSELNLSSLELGDSALYFCASSALTGNTEAFFGQGTRLTVV.

This clone appeared once. The rearrangement joins TRBV5-1 to TRBJ2-5, with 9 bases fitting TRBD1. Germline values: CDR1 SGHRS, CDR2 YFSETQ. J gave up 4 bases and V 4 bases, and 8 bases lay outside the gene matches. This CDR3 region has 15 residues. The CDR3 loop reads CASSTGTGRGETQYF. CDR3 nucleotides: TGCGCCAGCAGCACGGGGACAGGGCGGGGAGAGACCCAGTACTTC.

This clone is a singleton in its sample. This rearrangement joins TRBV27 to TRBJ1-2; possible D gene TRBD1, 5 bases. The CDR3 is 13 residues long. Germline CDR1 MNHEY, CDR2 SMNVEV (reference sequence). With 2 bases removed from V and 8 bases from J, the gap between germline ends came to 12 bases. The DNA of the CDR3 is TGTGCCAGCAGTTTAAATTCGGGGGGGGGCTACACCTTC. It is translated as CASSLNSGGGYTF.

The rearrangement links TRBV6-1 to TRBJ2-7; 8 positions match TRBD2. Germline CDR1 and CDR2: MNHNS and SASEGT. After removal of 2 bases from V and 6 bases from J, the junction contained 6 bases not matched to a gene. The CDR3 is 14 amino acids. This CDR3 is CASSEFGGEGEQYF. In DNA, the CDR3 is TGTGCCAGCAGTGAATTCGGGGGGGAGGGCGAGCAGTACTTC.